This passage covers 3 T cell receptor beta chains from one sample sequenced in a study of T cells after yellow fever vaccination. TCRdb independently ran MiXCR on the 5' RACE reads; one entry per CDR3 protein. The table has a few hundred thousand distinct CDR3 sequences, more than 5.5% seen once. The sample here was PBMCs, taken 5 days after the yellow fever booster vaccination. The receptors shown here come from a man aged 25-45 years who received the YFV17D yellow fever vaccine.

This clonotype was seen at least ten times. This chain joins TRBV6-5 and TRBJ2-7, with a weak D call TRBD2 (5 bases). CDR1 is MNHEY and CDR2 is SVGAGI in the germline V gene. The germline V and J ends were trimmed by 2 bases and 5 bases, with 16 bases remaining between them. This CDR3 is built from 15 residues. The CDR3 sequence: CASSYLGMAVDEQYF. The CDR3 DNA reads TGTGCCAGCAGTTACCTCGGGATGGCTGTAGACGAGCAGTACTTC.

This clonotype was counted ten times or more. The CDR3 loop reads CASSRGGKGSYEQYF. DNA for the CDR3: TGTGCCAGCAGCAGAGGGGGAAAAGGGAGCTACGAGCAGTACTTC. The chain recombines TRBV7-9 with TRBJ2-7, with D possibly being TRBD1 (6 bases). The CDR3 length is 15 residues. From germline, CDR1 is SEHNR and CDR2 FQNEAQ (reference sequence). The V and J ends lost 5 bases and 3 bases respectively, with 17 bases between them.

This clonotype was counted ten times or more. The V gene is TRBV19, the J gene TRBJ1-1, with TRBD1 matching 8 bases. CDR3 size: 15 residues. V shed 1 base and J 0 bases; nucleotides not matched to a gene: 1. Germline CDR1 and CDR2: LNHDA and SQIVND (reference sequence). The CDR3, as DNA: TGTGCCAGTAGTATAGTGGGACAGGTGAACACTGAAGCTTTCTTT. Translated: CASSIVGQVNTEAFF.